This entry lists 18 T cell receptor beta chains sequenced from one sample in a study of neurological immune-mediated disorders (dated by TCRdb to the late 2010s). The method behind the library was 5' RACE. Sequencing was performed on an Illumina HiSeq 2500. TCRdb reworked the public reads: Q25 trimming with fastp, MiXCR clone assembly, productive beta chains retained. Rows matching on CDR3 protein sequence are summarized as one entry with the most common DNA and genes. The sample table records tens of thousands of distinct CDR3 sequences; about 25% of these occur just once. The leading ten clones occupy under 5.5% of the sample. What the time point label conveys for this sample: technical triplicate 2. What was sequenced was PBMCs. All receptors derive from a man in his sixties with HTLV-1-associated myelopathy (HAM/TSP).

The chain's CDR3 is CASSRYVNQPQHF. CDR3 in DNA: TGTGCCAGCAGCCGCTATGTAAATCAGCCCCAGCATTTT. The chain is built from TRBV4-2 and TRBJ1-5; D not resolved. This CDR3 comprises 13 residues. The germline CDR1 and CDR2 sequences are LGHNA and YNFKEQ. Trimming removed 4 bases from V and 4 bases from J, with 8 bases in between.

The rearrangement links TRBV11-2 to TRBJ1-1; tentative D call: TRBD1 (6 bases). The germline gives CDR1 SGHAT, CDR2 FQNNGV. The germline V and J ends were trimmed by 2 bases and 5 bases, with 12 bases remaining between them. The CDR3 covers 14 residues. CDR3 DNA: TGTGCCAGCAGCTTAAGCGGCAGGGGTACTGAAGCTTTCTTT. Its protein product is CASSLSGRGTEAFF. Full variable domain (remainder filled in from reference TRBV11-2 and TRBJ1-1): EAGVAQSPRYKIIEKRQSVAFWCNPISGHATLYWYQQILGQGPKLLIQFQNNGVVDDSQLPKDRFSAERLKGVDSTLKIQPAKLEDSAVYLCASSLSGRGTEAFFGQGTRLTVV.

This clonotype was observed many times. The chain recombines TRBV10-3 with TRBJ2-1; D perhaps matches TRBD2 (6 bases). The V end lost 6 bases, the J end lost 7 bases, and 16 bases lay between the germline ends. Looked up from germline, CDR1 is ENHRY and CDR2 is SYGVKD. This CDR3 has 14 residues. CDR3 sequence (DNA): TGTGCCATCAGGGGTACGACTAGTGAGAATGAGCAGTTCTTC. Protein: CAIRGTTSENEQFF.

This clonotype was recorded at least ten times. The J gene is TRBJ1-2, the V gene TRBV7-8; no reliable D call. CDR1 and CDR2 (germline): SGHVS, FQNEAQ. V lost 2 bases to trimming and J lost 4 bases, with 14 bases between them. The CDR3 sequence is 15 residues long. The CDR3 region is CASSLSAAERYGYTF. Here the CDR3 DNA reads TGTGCCAGCAGCTTAAGCGCCGCGGAACGCTATGGCTACACCTTC.

This clonotype was recorded many times. This chain links TRBV27 with TRBJ1-6; D remains unclear. The V gene's germline CDR1 is MNHEY and CDR2 SMNVEV (reference sequence). This CDR3 is 14 amino acids long. Trimming stripped 6 bases from V and 8 bases from J, with 14 bases between. The CDR3 protein is CASRLGGKDSPLHF. The CDR3 region has the DNA TGTGCCAGCAGGCTTGGCGGTAAAGATTCACCCCTCCACTTT.

In this sample, this clonotype turned up many times. The rearrangement joins TRBV14 to TRBJ2-7; D possibly uses TRBD1 or TRBD2 (5 bases each). CDR3 length: 15 amino acids. V shed 2 bases and J shed 6 bases, with 17 bases lying between them. Germline CDR1 reads SGHDN; CDR2 reads FVKESK. CDR3 in DNA: TGTGCCAGCAGCCAACATCAGGGAGTATCGGGCGAGCAGTACTTC. This translates into CASSQHQGVSGEQYF.

At least ten counts were recorded for this clonotype. The genes are TRBV5-1 and TRBJ1-1; TRBD1 matches 11 bases. Germline loops: CDR1 SGHRS, CDR2 YFSETQ. Trimming took 5 bases from V and 1 from J; bases not matched to a gene: 4. This CDR3 is built from 15 residues. The CDR3 loop is CASRRTGGANTEAFF. The DNA of the CDR3 is TGCGCCAGCAGGCGGACAGGGGGCGCGAACACTGAAGCTTTCTTT. The full variable domain, in which reference TRBV5-1 and TRBJ1-1 provide the parts outside the CDR3, is KAGVTQTPRYLIKTRGQQVTLSCSPISGHRSVSWYQQTPGQGLQFLFEYFSETQRNKGNFPGRFSGRQFSNSRSEMNVSTLELGDSALYLCASRRTGGANTEAFFGQGTRLTVV.

This clonotype was seen at least ten times. This chain links TRBV5-1 with TRBJ2-5, with TRBD1 identical over 9 bases. The V gene's germline CDR1 is SGHRS and CDR2 YFSETQ. V gave up 4 bases and J gave up 4 bases; unmatched junction bases: 14. The CDR3 contains 17 residues. CDR3: CASSGTYLGQGRETQYF. CDR3 bases: TGCGCCAGCAGCGGCACCTACTTGGGACAGGGAAGAGAGACCCAGTACTTC.

This clonotype was seen repeatedly, ten times or more. This chain uses TRBV4-1 with TRBJ2-1; 12 bases are a match to TRBD2. Germline V lookup: CDR1 MGHRA, CDR2 YSYEKL. This CDR3 is built from 19 residues. V was pared by 2 bases and J by 4 bases, with 12 bases of the junction left unmatched. For the CDR3, the DNA is TGCGCCAGCAGCCAAAATGGGAACATAGGGACTAGCGGGTACAATGAGCAGTTCTTC. It translates to CASSQNGNIGTSGYNEQFF.

At least ten counts were recorded for this clonotype. The chain carries TRBV5-1 and TRBJ2-5; D possibly uses TRBD1 or TRBD2 (5 bases each). V was pared by 4 bases and J by 7 bases, with 14 bases between. This CDR3 has 13 residues. Germline V lookup: CDR1 SGHRS, CDR2 YFSETQ. The CDR3 reads CASSPEVRGTQYF. The CDR3 nucleotides read TGCGCCAGCAGCCCTGAGGTGAGGGGGACCCAGTACTTC.

The J gene is TRBJ2-3, the V gene TRBV20-1, with D unclear. V was pared by 5 bases and J by 2 bases, with 11 bases between. The CDR3 totals 13 residues. From germline, CDR1 is DFQATT and CDR2 SNEGSKA (reference sequence). For the CDR3, the DNA is TGCAGTGCTCCGACACCCTTCACAGATACGCAGTATTTT. Translating it yields CSAPTPFTDTQYF.

V gene TRBV28 combines with J gene TRBJ1-3; D gene unclear. The germline V gene has CDR1 MDHEN and CDR2 SYDVKM. The CDR3 length is 16 residues. The germline V and J ends were trimmed by 6 bases and 0 bases, with 15 bases remaining between them. CDR3 sequence (DNA): TGTGCCAGCAGCCACCGTGCATTTGGCTCTGGAAACACCATATATTTT. Translation: CASSHRAFGSGNTIYF. Looking up the rest from reference TRBV28 and TRBJ1-3 gives the full variable domain: DVKVTQSSRYLVKRTGEKVFLECVQDMDHENMFWYRQDPGLGLRLIYFSYDVKMKEKGDIPEGYSVSREKKERFSLILESASTNQTSMYLCASSHRAFGSGNTIYFGEGSWLTVV.

This clonotype was found many times. This chain connects TRBV9 to TRBJ1-6; D possibly corresponds to TRBD1 (6 bases). V was cut by 2 bases and J by 8 bases, with 11 bases left in between. Germline-derived CDR1 and CDR2 are SGDLS and YYNGEE. This CDR3 has 14 residues. The CDR3 reads CASSVGTGYSPLHF. CDR3 nucleotides: TGTGCCAGCAGCGTGGGAACAGGGTATTCACCCCTCCACTTT.

This clonotype came up many times. The rearrangement uses TRBV28 and TRBJ2-7, with TRBD1 matching 8 bases. The CDR3 runs to 13 residues. Germline V gene sequence: CDR1 MDHEN, CDR2 SYDVKM. V lost 10 bases to trimming and J lost 3 bases; unmatched junction nucleotides: 8. The CDR3 is CATGQGGGYEQYF. The CDR3 bases are TGTGCCACTGGACAGGGTGGTGGCTACGAGCAGTACTTC.

At least ten counts were recorded for this clonotype. The V gene is TRBV6-5, the J gene TRBJ2-7; D call uncertain. CDR3 length: 15 residues. Per germline, CDR1 MNHEY and CDR2 SVGAGI. V lost 4 bases and J lost 0, with 13 bases in between. The CDR3 nucleotides are TGTGCCAGCAGTTCTAGGGCCAGGAGCTCCTACGAGCAGTACTTC. This encodes CASSSRARSSYEQYF.

This clonotype was seen many times. J is TRBJ1-1 and V is TRBV6-6; tentatively, D is TRBD1 (5 bases). This CDR3 spans 13 amino acids. V was clipped by 6 bases and J by 7 bases, with 15 bases between them. The germline V gene has CDR1 MNHNY and CDR2 SVGAGI (reference sequence). CDR3 DNA sequence: TGTGCCAGCAGACCGGGGGGGAATTATGAAGCTTTCTTT. It yields the protein CASRPGGNYEAFF.

This chain joins TRBV29-1 and TRBJ2-6, with TRBD2 matching over 13 bases. CDR1 is SQVTM and CDR2 is ANQGSEA in the germline V gene. This CDR3 has 16 amino acids. V was pared by 7 bases and J by 1 base, with 4 bases of the junction left unmatched. The CDR3 is CSARTSGSSGANVLTF. The CDR3 DNA follows: TGCAGCGCCAGGACTAGCGGGAGTTCTGGGGCCAACGTCCTGACTTTC.

This clonotype has ten or more counts. This sequence joins TRBV5-1 and TRBJ2-3, with D unclear. The V gene lost 5 bases and the J gene lost 2 bases, with 12 bases spanning the gap. The CDR3 contains 14 residues. Germline V gene sequence: CDR1 SGHRS, CDR2 YFSETQ. As DNA, the CDR3 is TGCGCCAGCAGTTGGAGTCACGACACAGATACGCAGTATTTT. Protein: CASSWSHDTDTQYF.